Described below is a single T cell receptor (beta chain) sequence and its context. Its antigen is not known. Sequenced by immunoSEQ multiplex PCR; TCRdb stores in-frame clones only, minus some. Of about 49,000 clones listed, 77% are singletons. Mismatch repair deficiency was confirmed in all patients, by PCR or immunohistochemistry. This sample was included in a study of PD-1 blockade in mismatch repair-deficient tumors. At the level of the study: Enrolled about 2012-2017, patients had progressing, pretreated mismatch repair-deficient cancers of 12 to 13 types.

The CDR3 runs 11 residues. Germline CDR1 reads SQVTM; CDR2 reads ANQGSEA. Trimming cost V 6 bases and J 7 bases, with 12 bases left between them. Study findings and constraints: Tumor-resident clones, often undetectable pretreatment in blood, expanded then contracted after pembrolizumab.

This material consisted of PBMCs, taken before pembrolizumab treatment. The origin of this receptor is an adult with mismatch repair-deficient cancer. V gene TRBV29-1 combines with J gene TRBJ2-5, with D unclear. The CDR3: CSVVAAPTQYF. As DNA, the CDR3 is TGCAGCGTGGTTGCGGCGCCGACCCAGTACTTC.